This passage covers 17 T cell receptor beta chains from one sample sequenced in a study of response to subunit inactivated influenza vaccine. TCRdb processed the RT-PCR reads anew with MiXCR; each CDR3 protein has one entry. The sample carries about 530,000 distinct CDR3 sequences, over 10% recorded once. Sequenced material: PBMCs from blood, taken 40 to 50 days after vaccination. The source is a man in his forties or fifties who received an inactivated influenza vaccine.

The chain is built from TRBV12-3 or TRBV12-4 and TRBJ2-3; 12 bases match TRBD2. After removal of 8 bases from V and 0 bases from J, the junction contained 0 bases not matched to a gene. The CDR3 sequence is 14 residues long. Here the CDR3 DNA reads TGTGCCAGCGGGACTAGCGGGAGCACAGATACGCAGTATTTT. Translating it yields CASGTSGSTDTQYF.

This chain joins TRBV5-6 and TRBJ2-3; D not certain. This CDR3 contains 16 residues. Per the germline V gene, CDR1 is SGHDT and CDR2 is YYEEEE. The V and J ends lost 2 bases and 2 bases respectively, with 15 bases between them. As DNA, the CDR3 is TGTGCCAGCAGCTTAATACAAACTCACTCCACAGATACGCAGTATTTT. Translation gives CASSLIQTHSTDTQYF.

In its sample, this clonotype was seen a few times. V and J are TRBV12-3 or TRBV12-4 and TRBJ2-2, with D tentatively TRBD1 (5 bases). The V end was cut by 2 bases, the J end by 1 base, with 11 bases between. The CDR3 has 16 residues. The CDR3 loop is CASSLRVTVNTGELFF. Here the CDR3 DNA reads TGTGCCAGCAGTTTAAGAGTGACAGTGAACACCGGGGAGCTGTTTTTT.

Only a few counts were recorded for this clonotype. The gene calls are TRBV20-1 and TRBJ2-7; 7 bases are a match to TRBD1. Trimming removed 3 bases from V and 5 bases from J; junction bases left unmatched: 10. Germline assignment: CDR1 DFQATT and CDR2 SNEGSKA (reference sequence). CDR3 length: 14 residues. The chain's CDR3 is CSARYRGQTNEQYF. The DNA for the CDR3 is TGCAGTGCTAGGTACAGGGGACAGACTAACGAGCAGTACTTC.

This clonotype has a count of ten or more. The genes are TRBV10-3 and TRBJ1-2; possible D gene TRBD1, 6 bases. Trimming removed 5 bases at V and 5 bases at J, with 9 bases between. This CDR3 contains 12 residues. CDR1 ENHRY and CDR2 SYGVKD come from the germline V gene. CDR3 sequence (DNA): TGTGCCATCAGTACAGGGACTTATGGCTACACCTTC. This sequence encodes CAISTGTYGYTF.

The chain combines TRBV5-1 with TRBJ2-2; possibly TRBD1 or TRBD2 for D (5 bases each). The V end was cut by 8 bases, the J end by 2 bases, with 13 bases between. Germline-derived CDR1 and CDR2 are SGHRS and YFSETQ. The CDR3 runs 14 residues. In nucleotides, the CDR3 is TGCGCCAGTTCAGTTGGGGACAACACCGGGGAGCTGTTTTTT. This codes for CASSVGDNTGELFF.

This clonotype appeared many times. The chain carries TRBV15 and TRBJ2-7; D is ambiguous. The V gene lost 0 bases and the J gene lost 7 bases, with 7 bases spanning the gap. The CDR3 sequence is 12 residues long. CDR1 and CDR2 from the germline V gene are LNHNV and YYDKDF (reference sequence). In DNA form, the CDR3 reads TGTGCCACCAGCAGAGATCTGAGGGAGCAGTACTTC. It is translated as CATSRDLREQYF.

To note about this clonotype: A much larger clone sits a single nucleotide away, making a read error possible. The chain uses TRBV20-1 and TRBJ2-7; 9 bases are a match to TRBD1. CDR1 and CDR2 (germline): DFQATT, SNEGSKA (reference sequence). The CDR3 extends over 13 amino acids. CDR3 nucleotides: TGCGGTGCTACAGGGGGCTACTCCTACGAGCAGTACTTC. It yields the protein CGATGGYSYEQYF.

This clonotype has a handful of counts. The J gene is TRBJ1-3, the V gene TRBV9, with unresolved D. V was clipped by 2 bases and J by 0 bases, with 6 bases between them. Per germline, CDR1 SGDLS and CDR2 YYNGEE. The CDR3 is 14 residues long. The CDR3 is CASSVSLSGNTIYF. The CDR3 nucleotides read TGTGCCAGCAGCGTTTCCCTCTCTGGAAACACCATATATTTT.

V gene TRBV12-3 or TRBV12-4 combines with J gene TRBJ2-7; D call uncertain. The CDR3 sequence is 11 residues long. Trimming took 3 bases from V and 3 from J, leaving 3 bases between them. DNA for the CDR3: TGTGCCAGCAGTTTCGTCTACGAGCAGTACTTC. It is translated as CASSFVYEQYF.

This chain uses TRBV20-1 with TRBJ1-2, with 8 bases matching TRBD1. V shed 4 bases, J shed 9 bases, and the junction held 10 bases outside the gene matches. The CDR3 is 13 residues long. The germline V gene encodes CDR1 DFQATT and CDR2 SNEGSKA (reference sequence). CDR3 sequence: CSAKQGDLVRYTF. The CDR3 DNA reads TGCAGTGCTAAACAGGGGGATCTCGTTCGCTACACCTTC.

The table lists this clonotype with a few counts. The chain is built from TRBV3-1 and TRBJ2-7, with D possibly being TRBD1 or TRBD2 (6 bases each). Germline V gives CDR1 LGHDT, CDR2 YNNKEL (reference sequence). Trimming removed 6 bases at V and 2 bases at J, with 17 bases between. The CDR3 spans 15 residues. The CDR3 nucleotides read TGTGCCAGCAGACAGGAGGGGGTCCTCCCCTACGAGCAGTACTTC. It encodes CASRQEGVLPYEQYF.

This clonotype was seen many times. V gene TRBV12-3 or TRBV12-4 combines with J gene TRBJ2-1, with unresolved D. The CDR3 spans 16 residues. Trimming took off 6 bases at V and 6 bases at J, with 21 bases between the two ends. CDR3 region: CASSPNQLLRGNEQFF. In DNA form, the CDR3 reads TGTGCCAGCAGCCCAAACCAGCTTCTAAGAGGCAATGAGCAGTTCTTC.

This clonotype was recorded a few times. The chain employs TRBV5-1 and TRBJ2-3; no definite D call. Trimming cost V 4 bases and J 1 base, with 10 bases left between them. The CDR3 contains 14 residues. CDR1 and CDR2 (germline): SGHRS, YFSETQ. CDR3 coding DNA: TGCGCCAGCAGCCGGTCAGACCGCACAGATACGCAGTATTTT. Translation gives CASSRSDRTDTQYF.

This clonotype was counted many times. The chain couples TRBV12-3 or TRBV12-4 to TRBJ2-7, with D tentatively TRBD1 (6 bases). V lost 8 bases, J lost 0 bases, and 17 bases lay in between. The CDR3 spans 15 residues. The CDR3 nucleotides read TGTGCCAGCGGGGATCCCCGGGACACCTCCTACGAGCAGTACTTC. Its protein is CASGDPRDTSYEQYF.

In its sample, this clonotype was seen a few times. The CDR3 is CASSLLGLAGVSYNEQFF. The CDR3 DNA follows: TGTGCCAGCAGTTTACTGGGACTAGCGGGAGTCTCCTACAATGAGCAGTTCTTC. The J gene is TRBJ2-1, the V gene TRBV27; 14 positions agree with TRBD2. V lost 2 bases and J lost 0; bases outside the gene matches: 3. The germline V gene encodes CDR1 MNHEY and CDR2 SMNVEV (reference sequence). This CDR3 is 18 amino acids long.

The J gene is TRBJ2-3, the V gene TRBV10-3, with D tentatively TRBD2 (6 bases). Trimming left V 2 bases short and J 0 bases short, with 15 bases between. The length of the CDR3 is 17 residues. The germline V gene has CDR1 ENHRY and CDR2 SYGVKD. The DNA of the CDR3 is TGTGCCATCAGTGAGGAGTCAGGGACTTTGAGCACAGATACGCAGTATTTT. Translated: CAISEESGTLSTDTQYF.